This T cell receptor beta chain was captured in a study of cytomegalovirus exposure and HLA in healthy donors. Overall study results and limits: About 150 TCR beta chains were listed as cytomegalovirus-associated.

V was shortened by 0 bases and J by 0 bases, with 10 bases between the two germline ends. This CDR3 contains 16 residues. CDR1 and CDR2 from the germline V gene are SGDLS and YYNGEE. Clones were sequenced by immunoSEQ multiplex PCR, and TCRdb holds only the in-frame ones, with some missing. Of about 130,000 clones listed, more than 70% are singletons. Comments on this clone: Its antigen is currently unknown.

The TCR comes from a man under 40 in good health and CMV-seronegative. Material for sequencing was PBMCs. The chain has TRBV9 and TRBJ1-3; D unclear. CDR3 DNA sequence: TGTGCCAGCAGCGTAGAGTCGGGGTTCTCTGGAAACACCATATATTTT. Its translation: CASSVESGFSGNTIYF.